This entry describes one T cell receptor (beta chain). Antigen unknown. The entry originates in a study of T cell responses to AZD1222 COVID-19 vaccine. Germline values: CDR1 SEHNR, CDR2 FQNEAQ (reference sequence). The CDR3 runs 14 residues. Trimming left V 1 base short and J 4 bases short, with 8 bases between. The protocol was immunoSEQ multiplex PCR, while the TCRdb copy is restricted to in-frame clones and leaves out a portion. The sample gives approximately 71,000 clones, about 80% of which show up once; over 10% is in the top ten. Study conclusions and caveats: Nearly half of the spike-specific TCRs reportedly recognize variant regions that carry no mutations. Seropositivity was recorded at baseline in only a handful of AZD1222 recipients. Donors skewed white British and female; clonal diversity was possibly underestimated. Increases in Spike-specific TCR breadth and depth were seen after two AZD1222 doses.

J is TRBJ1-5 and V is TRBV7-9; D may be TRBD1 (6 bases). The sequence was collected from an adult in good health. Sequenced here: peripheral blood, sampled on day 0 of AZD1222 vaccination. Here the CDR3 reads CASSLGTENQPQHF. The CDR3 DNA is TGTGCCAGCAGCTTAGGGACAGAGAATCAGCCCCAGCATTTT.